The entry below gives a single T cell receptor beta chain sequence along with its context. No cognate antigen has been identified for it. Base quality data are lacking; no much larger clone is found one base away. This sample was taken from a study of T cell responses to AZD1222 COVID-19 vaccine (dated by TCRdb to about 2021). Regarding the study in general: A total of approximately 240 trial participants underwent TCR sequencing, of whom approximately 210 received two doses of AZD1222 and around 25 received two doses of the MenACWY control vaccine. Trial participants were enrolled by age into subgroups of 18-55, 56-69 and 70-plus years, and around 150, 28 and 57 TCR-sequenced participants, respectively, were included in these subgroups.

The CDR3 regions of human TCRbeta chains were subjected to immunosequencing. On the authors' methods: Repertoire TCRs were matched against a reference library of SARS-CoV-2-specific TCRs generated with the MIRA antigen-specificity platform. Breadth meant the fraction of unique TCRs that were SARS-CoV-2-associated, whereas depth meant the fraction of total T cells that were SARS-CoV-2-associated. Using the MIRA data, each spike-specific TCR was assigned both to the spike region to which the TCR was reactive and to a CD4 or CD8 class. Log10-transformed breadth and depth values were compared by one-way ANOVA with Sidak's multiple comparisons tests. As stored in TCRdb, this immuneACCESS dataset retains in-frame rearrangements with V and J assigned. A fraction of the clones does not appear; measured against another copy, unresolved V genes explain less than half of the discrepancy, and the remainder lacks a known reason. V, J and clone size derive from that table, while D and trimming were established from the DNA sequence. This sample is represented by 90,000 to 100,000 clones; around 84% of them were singletons. Jointly, the top ten make up more than 4% of the sample.

What the research found in general, with its limitations: The whole spike protein was spanned by vaccine-associated CD4 TCRs, and dominant responses were seen in regions 160-218 and 743-854. Because no day 14 peak-response samples were available, repertoires were characterized only after the peak T cell response. Reportedly, almost half of the unique spike-specific TCRs recognized epitopes lying outside the regions that are mutated in the B.1.351 and B.1.1.7 variants. Conclusions about previously exposed vaccinees were limited because only six AZD1222 recipients were SARS-CoV-2 seropositive at baseline. The 56-69-year group was small, and its depth increase did not reach significance, likely because of low power. Most participants were white British and females outnumbered males, and the authors suggested that clonal diversity may have been underestimated. After two AZD1222 doses, both the breadth and the depth of spike-specific TCRs were significantly higher than at day 0 and than in MenACWY recipients.

CDR1 KGHSH and CDR2 LQKENI were looked up in the germline V gene. From its cysteine to its phenylalanine, the CDR3 spans 12 amino acids. Only CDR3 DNA remains: 36 bases, in frame from the first base. V is shortened by 2 bases, J by 4 bases, and the region joining them spans 6 bases. In light of the paper, this sample's time point label describes: about 28 days (+/-7) after the second vaccine dose. AZD1222 recipients given second doses at about 4 weeks or at about 12 weeks were pooled, since spike-specific TCR depth and breadth were not found to differ between the two schedules. Samples from vaccinated people were obtained from the UK trials COV001 and COV002, which included a single-blind randomized controlled phase 2/3 trial of AZD1222 (ChAdOx1 nCoV-19) in healthy adults. For TCRbeta chain sequencing, PBMC samples from trial participants were taken at day 0 and at day 28 after the second dose.

The receptor was derived from an adult who received the AZD1222 COVID-19 vaccine. Recombination connected TRBV18 to TRBJ2-7, with no confident D gene call. Sequenced material: peripheral blood, taken 28 days after the second AZD1222 dose. The DNA sequence is as follows: TGTGCCAGCTCACCAACGTATTACGAGCAGTACTTC. This sequence encodes CASSPTYYEQYF.